This entry concerns a single T cell receptor beta chain. Its binding antigen is unknown. The input lacks base qualities; no much larger clone sits a single base away. These data belong to a study of blood T cell repertoires in COVID-19 (TCRdb year 2020). Study-level background: Samples from collaborators originated in the United States, Italy and Spain and spanned both the acute and convalescent phases of COVID-19. The material from the prospective study consisted of cDNA or gDNA derived from T cells, B-cell-depleted T cells, or PBMCs. The dataset comprised deeply sampled blood TCRbeta repertoires from subjects exposed to, actively infected with, or recovered from COVID-19. A freely available public database, intended as a resource for researchers studying the immune response to SARS-CoV-2, is where the repertoires were released. The samples were drawn from two sources: the first 160 participants of the ongoing ImmuneRACE study, and about 1,300 subjects contributed by 6 global collaborators. A de-identified subject ID, COVID-19 status, age in years and sex were almost always included in the sample metadata. Where available, HLA class I and class II types were taken from metadata supplied by the sample provider and were not determined by assay-based typing. Broad study findings and their caveats: The quantity of clinical and demographic metadata differed by source and by participant and was supplied without curation.

The immunoSEQ Assay, a bias-controlled multiplex PCR, was used to amplify TCRbeta CDR3 regions from genomic DNA. In the source study's methods: Nucleated cell counts per sample were estimated from amplification of reference gene primers within the assay. Sequence reads were collapsed and filtered to measure the absolute abundance of every unique TCRbeta CDR3 rearrangement. For each sample, productive Simpson clonality was calculated as the square root of Simpson's diversity index over productive rearrangements. TCRdb holds this immuneACCESS table with in-frame rearrangements only. Some clones are missing; in checked studies, unresolved V genes explain under half, and the rest has no known cause. The V and J calls and the clone size are those of that table, but D and trimming were determined from the DNA. For this sample the table gives about 51,000 clones, of which more than 70% were detected only once. Of the sample, about 4.2% is held by the ten largest clones.

Including cysteine and phenylalanine, the CDR3 has 13 amino acids. The kept DNA is CDR3 alone, 39 bases in frame from the first base. The germline V gene (reference sequence) provides CDR1 LGHDT and CDR2 YNNKEL. V was cut back by 4 bases and J by 5 bases, leaving a gap of 11 bases between them. The collaborating institutions used their own protocols to collect whole blood in K2EDTA tubes. For TCRbeta analysis, collaborators shipped samples as frozen whole blood, isolated PBMCs, or DNA extracted from either of those sample types. This chain is built from TRBV3-1 (or the pseudogene TRBV3-2) and TRBJ2-5; TRBD1 is possibly the D segment (5 matching bases). This sequence originates from a man older than 75 with active COVID-19. Sequenced material: peripheral blood. The CDR3 in this case is CASSPQGVETQYF. The nucleotide sequence reads TGTGCCAGCAGCCCCCAGGGCGTGGAGACCCAGTACTTC.